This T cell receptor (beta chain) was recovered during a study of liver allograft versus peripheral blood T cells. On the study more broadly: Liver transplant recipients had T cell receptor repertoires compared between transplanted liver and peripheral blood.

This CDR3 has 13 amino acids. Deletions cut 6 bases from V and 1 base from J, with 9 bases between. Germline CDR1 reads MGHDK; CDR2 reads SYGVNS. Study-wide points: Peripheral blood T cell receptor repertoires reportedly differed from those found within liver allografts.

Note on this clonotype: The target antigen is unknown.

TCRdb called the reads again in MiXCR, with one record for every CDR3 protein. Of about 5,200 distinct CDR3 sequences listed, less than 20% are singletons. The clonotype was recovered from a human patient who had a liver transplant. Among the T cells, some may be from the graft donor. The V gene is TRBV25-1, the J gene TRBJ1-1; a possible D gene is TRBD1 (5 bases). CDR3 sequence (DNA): TGTGCCAGCAGGCGGGACGAGAACACTGAAGCTTTCTTT. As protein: CASRRDENTEAFF.